These T cell receptor beta chains were read from a single sample in a study of cytomegalovirus exposure and HLA in healthy donors. Sequencing was performed with immunoSEQ multiplex PCR; in TCRdb, only in-frame clones are kept and a portion is missing. This table has about 98,000 clones, around four fifths appearing once. The sequenced sample was PBMCs. These receptors all come from a female donor in good health and CMV-seropositive. CDR3s include the opening cysteine and the closing phenylalanine or tryptophan. Each record gives: J gene, clone size, D gene, V gene, CDR3 protein, CDR3 DNA. The D gene is left open where the match is weak. The size entry is marked missing in some rows and otherwise reads once, few, many or a size class.

j_call: TRBJ2-5
clone_size: NA
d_call: NA
v_call: TRBV15
cdr3_aa: CATSRGHSETQYF
cdr3_nt: TGTGCCACCAGCAGAGGCCACTCGGAGACCCAGTACTTC

j_call: TRBJ1-1
clone_size: NA
d_call: NA
v_call: TRBV11-2
cdr3_aa: CASSPRGVWNTEAFF
cdr3_nt: TGTGCCAGCAGCCCCCGGGGGGTATGGAACACTGAAGCTTTCTTT

j_call: TRBJ1-1
clone_size: NA
d_call: NA
v_call: TRBV28
cdr3_aa: CASSPVSSGTEAFF
cdr3_nt: TGTGCCAGCAGCCCCGTTTCTTCCGGCACTGAAGCTTTCTTT

j_call: TRBJ2-6
clone_size: NA
d_call: NA
v_call: TRBV11-3
cdr3_aa: CASSLRTGEANVLTF
cdr3_nt: TGTGCCAGCAGCTTAAGGACGGGGGAAGCCAACGTCCTGACTTTC

j_call: TRBJ2-1
clone_size: NA
d_call: NA
v_call: TRBV5-1
cdr3_aa: CASSFGGGDNEQFF
cdr3_nt: TGCGCCAGCAGCTTCGGAGGAGGGGACAATGAGCAGTTCTTC

j_call: TRBJ2-1
clone_size: NA
d_call: NA
v_call: TRBV28
cdr3_aa: CASSSGTGDKFF
cdr3_nt: TGTGCCAGCAGTTCCGGGACGGGAGACAAGTTCTTC

j_call: TRBJ2-5
clone_size: NA
d_call: TRBD2
v_call: TRBV4-2
cdr3_aa: CASSQAQGVAGIQETQYF
cdr3_nt: TGTGCCAGCAGCCAAGCACAAGGGGTAGCGGGGATCCAAGAGACCCAGTACTTC

j_call: TRBJ2-2
clone_size: few
d_call: TRBD1
v_call: TRBV29-1
cdr3_aa: CSAGQVTGELFF
cdr3_nt: TGCAGCGCGGGACAGGTGACCGGGGAGCTGTTTTTT

j_call: TRBJ2-1
clone_size: few
d_call: TRBD2
v_call: TRBV2
cdr3_aa: CASSEARDGGMGEQFF
cdr3_nt: TGTGCCAGCAGTGAAGCGCGAGACGGGGGGATGGGTGAGCAGTTCTTC

j_call: TRBJ1-1
clone_size: NA
d_call: NA
v_call: TRBV7-6
cdr3_aa: CASSLFQGTEAFF
cdr3_nt: TGTGCCAGCAGCTTATTTCAGGGGACTGAAGCTTTCTTT

j_call: TRBJ2-7
clone_size: NA
d_call: TRBD2
v_call: TRBV4-1
cdr3_aa: CASSQPWGGRSHEQYF
cdr3_nt: TGCGCCAGCAGCCAGCCCTGGGGGGGGAGGAGCCACGAGCAGTACTTC

j_call: TRBJ2-3
clone_size: once
d_call: TRBD1
v_call: TRBV5-4
cdr3_aa: CASSFGTGRPDTQYF
cdr3_nt: TGTGCCAGCAGCTTCGGGACAGGGCGGCCAGATACGCAGTATTTT

j_call: TRBJ2-5
clone_size: NA
d_call: NA
v_call: TRBV12-5
cdr3_aa: CASGSRETQYF
cdr3_nt: TGTGCTAGTGGTTCCCGGGAGACCCAGTACTTC

j_call: TRBJ2-4
clone_size: NA
d_call: NA
v_call: TRBV6-5
cdr3_aa: CASSYGPGLAKNIQYF
cdr3_nt: TGTGCCAGCAGTTACGGTCCAGGATTGGCCAAAAACATTCAGTACTTC

j_call: TRBJ2-3
clone_size: NA
d_call: NA
v_call: TRBV19
cdr3_aa: CASSILQGHSTDTQYF
cdr3_nt: TGTGCCAGTAGTATCCTCCAGGGACATAGCACAGATACGCAGTATTTT

j_call: TRBJ1-6
clone_size: NA
d_call: TRBD1
v_call: TRBV6-6
cdr3_aa: CASSPWQGADSPLHF
cdr3_nt: TGTGCCAGCAGTCCCTGGCAGGGGGCCGATTCACCCCTCCACTTT

j_call: TRBJ2-6
clone_size: NA
d_call: TRBD2
v_call: TRBV5-1
cdr3_aa: CASSTSGRNSGANVLTF
cdr3_nt: TGCGCCAGCTCCACTAGCGGGAGGAACTCTGGGGCCAACGTCCTGACTTTC

j_call: TRBJ2-7
clone_size: NA
d_call: NA
v_call: TRBV7-9
cdr3_aa: CASSSNYRAYEQYF
cdr3_nt: TGTGCCAGCAGTTCAAACTACCGGGCCTACGAGCAGTACTTC

j_call: TRBJ2-7
clone_size: NA
d_call: NA
v_call: TRBV6-1
cdr3_aa: CASRPGSLYEQYF
cdr3_nt: TGTGCCAGCAGACCCGGGTCGCTGTACGAGCAGTACTTC

j_call: TRBJ2-3
clone_size: NA
d_call: TRBD2
v_call: TRBV7-2
cdr3_aa: CARSLGGRGVPDTQYF
cdr3_nt: TGTGCCCGCAGCTTAGGGGGGCGGGGGGTCCCAGATACGCAGTATTTT

j_call: TRBJ2-7
clone_size: NA
d_call: NA
v_call: TRBV5-1
cdr3_aa: CASSLGQGRSYEQYF
cdr3_nt: TGCGCCAGCAGCTTGGGCCAGGGCCGATCCTACGAGCAGTACTTC

j_call: TRBJ2-7
clone_size: NA
d_call: NA
v_call: TRBV2
cdr3_aa: CASRGGADSYEQYF
cdr3_nt: TGTGCCAGCAGGGGGGGAGCGGACTCCTACGAGCAGTACTTC

j_call: TRBJ2-4
clone_size: once
d_call: TRBD2
v_call: TRBV4-1
cdr3_aa: CASSQGSGGHDIQYF
cdr3_nt: TGCGCCAGCAGCCAAGGATCGGGGGGGCATGACATTCAGTACTTC

j_call: TRBJ1-1
clone_size: NA
d_call: NA
v_call: TRBV19
cdr3_aa: CASSTRIDTEAFF
cdr3_nt: TGTGCCAGTAGTACCCGAATAGACACTGAAGCTTTCTTT

j_call: TRBJ2-7
clone_size: few
d_call: TRBD1
v_call: TRBV29-1
cdr3_aa: CSVEQGASYEQYF
cdr3_nt: TGCAGCGTTGAACAGGGGGCTTCCTACGAGCAGTACTTC

j_call: TRBJ1-4
clone_size: once
d_call: TRBD1
v_call: TRBV13
cdr3_aa: CASSSLRYKPGQGANEKLFF
cdr3_nt: TGTGCCAGCAGCTCACTAAGATATAAACCGGGACAGGGTGCTAATGAAAAACTGTTTTTT

j_call: TRBJ1-1
clone_size: few
d_call: NA
v_call: TRBV5-1
cdr3_aa: CASSPQTGGSTEAFF
cdr3_nt: TGCGCCAGCAGCCCACAGACAGGAGGAAGTACTGAAGCTTTCTTT

j_call: TRBJ1-1
clone_size: few
d_call: TRBD1
v_call: TRBV7-9
cdr3_aa: CASSDRGMNTEAFF
cdr3_nt: TGTGCCAGCAGTGACAGGGGGATGAACACTGAAGCTTTCTTT